This record looks at one T cell receptor beta chain sequence and its context. These data are taken from a study of cytomegalovirus exposure and HLA in healthy donors. The germline V gene has CDR1 MNHNS and CDR2 SASEGT. With V trimmed by 2 bases and J by 4 bases, 5 bases remained unmatched. The CDR3 spans 16 residues. Amplification used 60 Vbeta primers and 13 Jbeta primers. Assay: immunoSEQ multiplex PCR; the TCRdb copy retains only in-frame clones and omits some. Counted here are roughly 100,000 clones, roughly 70% occurring once; the ten biggest clones make up roughly 10%. This receptor was identified in a man aged 35-49 years in good health and CMV-seropositive. Sequencing was performed on PBMCs. V and J are TRBV6-1 and TRBJ2-3, with 11 bases aligning to TRBD2. CDR3 coding DNA: TGTGCCAGCAGTGAATTCCTAGCGGGAGGTTCAGATACGCAGTATTTT. This sequence encodes CASSEFLAGGSDTQYF.